This T cell receptor beta chain was sequenced during a study of breast tumors, draining lymph nodes, adjacent tissues. Whole-study findings and limits: The data were judged consistent with most tumor T cells coming from lymph node and expanding in tumor. Tumors had less TCR diversity than lymph nodes, more than nontumor tissue.

Axillary draining lymph nodes of breast cancer patients supplied the node samples. The CDR3 has 12 amino acids. Germline lookup yields CDR1 GTSNPN and CDR2 SVGIG (reference sequence). The V end lost 8 bases, the J end lost 12 bases, and 20 bases lay between the germline ends. From the multiplex PCR reads, TCRdb called clonotypes with MiXCR, one entry per CDR3 protein. The sample shows some 170,000 distinct CDR3 sequences, 33% of them seen only once. This clonotype appeared many times. Its target is not known. The receptor's source is a female donor with breast cancer. Some clones in this sample may be carry-over from other donors' samples. Sequencing was performed on axillary lymph node tissue. The chain joins TRBV30 to TRBJ2-1; D is unclear. As DNA, the CDR3 is TGTGCCCTAAGGGAACTAATCGGTTGGCAGTTCTTC. This sequence encodes CALRELIGWQFF.